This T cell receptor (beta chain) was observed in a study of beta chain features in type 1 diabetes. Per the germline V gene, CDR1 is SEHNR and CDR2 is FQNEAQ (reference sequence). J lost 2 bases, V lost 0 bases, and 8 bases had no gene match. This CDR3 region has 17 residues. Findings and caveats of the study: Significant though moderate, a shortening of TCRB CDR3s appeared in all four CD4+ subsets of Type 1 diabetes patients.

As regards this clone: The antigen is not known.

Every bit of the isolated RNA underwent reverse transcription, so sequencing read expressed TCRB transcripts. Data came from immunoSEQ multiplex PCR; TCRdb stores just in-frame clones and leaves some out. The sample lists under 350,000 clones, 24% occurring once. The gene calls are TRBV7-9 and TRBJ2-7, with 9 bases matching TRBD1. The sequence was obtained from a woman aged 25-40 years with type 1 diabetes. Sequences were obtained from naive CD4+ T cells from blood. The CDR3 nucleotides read TGTGCCAGCAGCTTAGCGACACTCCGGGACAGGGCCTACGAGCAGTACTTC. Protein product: CASSLATLRDRAYEQYF.